Listed below are T cell receptor beta chains from one sample, sequenced in a study of Ad26.COV2.S vaccination and SARS-CoV-2 variants. Clones were sequenced by immunoSEQ multiplex PCR, and TCRdb holds only the in-frame ones, with some missing. The repertoire holds fewer than 400,000 clones, with approximately 86% as singletons. The material sequenced was peripheral blood, taken in a trial of Ad26.COV2.S vaccine versus placebo. All receptors derive from a person between 18 and 65 years old who received the Ad26.COV2.S COVID-19 vaccine or a placebo. Each CDR3 is given with its conserved first and last residue. D genes are given only for firm matches. Not every row has a clone size; where given, it reads once, few, many or a size class.

CASSLSRLYSYEQYF TGTGCCAGCAGCCTGAGCCGTCTTTACTCCTACGAGCAGTACTTC - - TRBJ2-7 TRBV7-2
CASSQVFSGGQGEQFF TGTGCCAGCAGCCAAGTCTTTAGCGGGGGGCAGGGTGAGCAGTTCTTC TRBD2 - TRBJ2-1 TRBV3-1/TRBV3-2
CASSPPVTSGGLTGELFF TGTGCCAGCTCACCACCGGTGACTAGCGGGGGCTTAACCGGGGAGCTGTTTTTT TRBD2 once TRBJ2-2 TRBV18
CTSSQRVKREQYF TGCACCAGCAGCCAGCGGGTGAAGAGGGAGCAGTACTTC - - TRBJ2-7 TRBV1
CASSFKGQGAGQPQHF TGTGCCAGCAGCTTTAAGGGACAGGGGGCAGGGCAGCCCCAGCATTTT TRBD1 - TRBJ1-5 TRBV5-6
CASSTSGYGYTF TGTGCCAGCAGTACCTCAGGGTACGGCTACACCTTC - - TRBJ1-2 TRBV6-5
CASSPGTAQGLNTEAFF TGTGCCAGCAGCCCTGGGACAGCCCAGGGCCTGAACACTGAAGCTTTCTTT TRBD1 once TRBJ1-1 TRBV6-2/TRBV6-3
CASSQDRTGGSGNTIYF TGTGCCAGCAGCCAAGATCGGACAGGGGGCTCTGGAAACACCATATATTTT TRBD1 - TRBJ1-3 TRBV14
CASSLRRTEAFF TGTGCCAGCAGTTTAAGGCGTACTGAAGCTTTCTTT - - TRBJ1-1 TRBV27
CASSLDSGFSYGYTF TGTGCCAGCAGCTTAGATTCAGGCTTTAGCTATGGCTACACCTTC - - TRBJ1-2 TRBV7-9